This T cell receptor (beta chain) was retrieved from a study of blood T cell repertoires in COVID-19. Study context: Acute-phase and convalescent COVID-19 samples originated in the United States, Italy and Spain. From T cells, B-cell-depleted T cells, or PBMCs came the material, which was cDNA or gDNA.

Authors' data handling: Quantification of nucleated cells was approximated via reference gene primer amplification. Assay used: immunoSEQ multiplex PCR; TCRdb lists only in-frame clones, some missing. The DNA was the basis for D and trimming; V, J and clone size are from that table. The profile shows over 75,000 clones, 85% to 90% of them singletons. The TCR was taken from a human donor with active COVID-19. The donor label of this sample is uncertain. Material for sequencing was peripheral blood.

CDR3 protein: CASSTPQTGENTEAFF. In DNA, the CDR3 is TGTGCCAGCAGCACACCCCAAACAGGGGAGAACACTGAAGCTTTCTTT. The chain recombines TRBV21-1 with TRBJ1-1; TRBD1 is the table's D call and was not checked against the DNA. TRBV21-1 is a recognized pseudogene. This CDR3 region has 16 residues.